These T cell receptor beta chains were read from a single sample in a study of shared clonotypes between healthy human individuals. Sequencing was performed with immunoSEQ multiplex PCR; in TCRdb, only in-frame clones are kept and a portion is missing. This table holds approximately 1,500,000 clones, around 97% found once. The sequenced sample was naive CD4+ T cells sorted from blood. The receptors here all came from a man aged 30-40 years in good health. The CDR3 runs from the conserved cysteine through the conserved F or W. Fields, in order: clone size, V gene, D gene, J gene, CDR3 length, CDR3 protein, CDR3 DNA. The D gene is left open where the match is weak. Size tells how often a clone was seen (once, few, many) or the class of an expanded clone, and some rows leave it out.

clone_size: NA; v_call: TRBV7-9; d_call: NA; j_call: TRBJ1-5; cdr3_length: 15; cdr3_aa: CASSPMGGGNQPQHF; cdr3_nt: TGTGCCAGCAGCCCGATGGGAGGAGGCAATCAGCCCCAGCATTTT
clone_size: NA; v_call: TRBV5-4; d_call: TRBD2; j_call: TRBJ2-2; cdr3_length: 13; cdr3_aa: CASRLAGGGELFF; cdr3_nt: TGTGCCAGCCGACTAGCGGGAGGTGGGGAGCTGTTTTTT
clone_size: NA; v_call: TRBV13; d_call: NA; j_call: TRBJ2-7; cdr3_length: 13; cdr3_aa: CASSLGQVFEQYF; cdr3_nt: TGTGCCAGCAGCTTAGGCCAGGTGTTCGAGCAGTACTTC
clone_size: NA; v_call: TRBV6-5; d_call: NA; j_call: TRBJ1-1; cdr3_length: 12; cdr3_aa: CASSYKNTEAFF; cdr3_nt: TGTGCCAGCAGTTACAAGAACACTGAAGCTTTCTTT
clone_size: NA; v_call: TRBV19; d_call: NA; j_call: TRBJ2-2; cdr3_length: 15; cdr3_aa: CASSIWGARTGELFF; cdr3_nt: TGTGCCAGTAGTATTTGGGGGGCTCGTACCGGGGAGCTGTTTTTT
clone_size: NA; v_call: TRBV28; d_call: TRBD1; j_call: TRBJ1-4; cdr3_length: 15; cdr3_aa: CASRSQGATNEKLFF; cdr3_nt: TGTGCCAGCAGGTCTCAGGGGGCTACTAATGAAAAACTGTTTTTT
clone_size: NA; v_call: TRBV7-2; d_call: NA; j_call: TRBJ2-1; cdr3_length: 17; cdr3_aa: CASSLFGGQPTYNEQFF; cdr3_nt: TGTGCCAGCAGCTTATTCGGCGGACAGCCGACCTACAATGAGCAGTTCTTC
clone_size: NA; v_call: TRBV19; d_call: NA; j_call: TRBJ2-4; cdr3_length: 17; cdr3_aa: CASSIEDGALAKNIQYF; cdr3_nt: TGTGCCAGTAGTATAGAAGACGGTGCCCTAGCCAAAAACATTCAGTACTTC
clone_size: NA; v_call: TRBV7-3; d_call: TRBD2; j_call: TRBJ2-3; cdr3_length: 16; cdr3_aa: CASSFLAGGPPDTQYF; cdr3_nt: TGTGCCAGCAGCTTCCTAGCGGGAGGGCCCCCAGATACGCAGTATTTT
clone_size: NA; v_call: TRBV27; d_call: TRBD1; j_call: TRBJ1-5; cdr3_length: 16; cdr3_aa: CANAPETGDSNQPQHF; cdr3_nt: TGTGCCAATGCGCCCGAGACAGGGGATAGCAATCAGCCCCAGCATTTT
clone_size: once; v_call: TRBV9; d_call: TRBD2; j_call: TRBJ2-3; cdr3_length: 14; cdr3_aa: CASSVSGNTDTQYF; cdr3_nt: TGTGCCAGCAGCGTAAGCGGGAACACAGATACGCAGTATTTT
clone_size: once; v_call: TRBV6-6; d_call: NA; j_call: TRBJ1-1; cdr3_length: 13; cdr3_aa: CASRKDPNTEAFF; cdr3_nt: TGTGCCAGCAGGAAGGATCCGAACACTGAAGCTTTCTTT
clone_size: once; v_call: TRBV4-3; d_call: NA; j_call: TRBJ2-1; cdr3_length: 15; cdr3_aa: CASSTWPGSYNEQFF; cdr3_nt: TGCGCCAGCAGCACGTGGCCGGGGTCCTACAATGAGCAGTTCTTC
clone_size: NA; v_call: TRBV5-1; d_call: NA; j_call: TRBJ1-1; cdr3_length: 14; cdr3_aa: CASSLGLAFTEAFF; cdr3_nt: TGCGCCAGCAGCTTGGGTTTAGCATTCACTGAAGCTTTCTTT
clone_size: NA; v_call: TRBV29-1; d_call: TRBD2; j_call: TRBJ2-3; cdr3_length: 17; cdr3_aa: CSVDLTPSGRRTDTQYF; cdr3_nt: TGCAGCGTCGACCTTACCCCTAGCGGGAGAAGGACAGATACGCAGTATTTT
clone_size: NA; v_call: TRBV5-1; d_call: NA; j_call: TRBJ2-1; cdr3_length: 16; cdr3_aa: CASSLEGHRIYNEQFF; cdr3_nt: TGCGCCAGCAGCTTGGAGGGTCACAGGATATACAATGAGCAGTTCTTC
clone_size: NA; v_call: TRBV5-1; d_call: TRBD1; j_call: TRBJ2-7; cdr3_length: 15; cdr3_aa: CASSPGQGASSEQYF; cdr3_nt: TGCGCCAGCAGCCCGGGACAGGGCGCGTCGAGCGAGCAGTACTTC
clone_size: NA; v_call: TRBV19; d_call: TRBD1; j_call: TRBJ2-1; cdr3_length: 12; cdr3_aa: CASSKGGGEQFF; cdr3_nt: TGTGCCAGTAGTAAAGGGGGCGGTGAGCAGTTCTTC
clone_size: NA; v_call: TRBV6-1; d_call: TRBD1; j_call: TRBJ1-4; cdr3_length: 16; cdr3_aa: CASSGQGEASGEKLFF; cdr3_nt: TGTGCCAGCAGTGGCCAGGGGGAGGCGTCGGGTGAAAAACTGTTTTTT
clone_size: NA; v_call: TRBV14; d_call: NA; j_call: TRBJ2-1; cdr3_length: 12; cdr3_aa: CASKGVYNEQFF; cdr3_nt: TGTGCCAGCAAGGGGGTTTACAATGAGCAGTTCTTC
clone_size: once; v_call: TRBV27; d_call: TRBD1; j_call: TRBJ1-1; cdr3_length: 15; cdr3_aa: CASSVPGQSQTEAFF; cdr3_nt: TGTGCCAGCAGTGTACCGGGACAGTCTCAAACTGAAGCTTTCTTT
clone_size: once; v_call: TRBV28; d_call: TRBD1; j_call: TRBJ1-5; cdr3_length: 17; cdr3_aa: CASSPRQGVNSNQPQHF; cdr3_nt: TGTGCCAGCAGTCCCCGACAGGGAGTAAATAGCAATCAGCCCCAGCATTTT
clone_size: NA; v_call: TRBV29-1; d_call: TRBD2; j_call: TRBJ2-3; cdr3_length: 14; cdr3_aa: CSYVRGRAQDTQYF; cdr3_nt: TGCAGCTATGTGAGAGGGAGGGCTCAAGATACGCAGTATTTT
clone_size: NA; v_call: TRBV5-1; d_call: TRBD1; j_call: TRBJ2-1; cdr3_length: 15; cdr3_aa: CASSFRQGHDNEQFF; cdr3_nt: TGCGCCAGCAGCTTTCGACAGGGTCATGACAATGAGCAGTTCTTC
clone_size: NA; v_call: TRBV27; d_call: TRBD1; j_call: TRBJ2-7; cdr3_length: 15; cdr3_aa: CASSPPGTGPYEQYF; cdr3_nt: TGTGCCAGCAGTCCCCCCGGGACAGGGCCTTACGAGCAGTACTTC
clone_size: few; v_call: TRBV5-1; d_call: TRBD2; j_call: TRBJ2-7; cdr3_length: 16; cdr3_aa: CASSLEAGGPGGEQYF; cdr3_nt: TGCGCCAGCAGCTTGGAAGCGGGAGGGCCGGGGGGCGAGCAGTACTTC
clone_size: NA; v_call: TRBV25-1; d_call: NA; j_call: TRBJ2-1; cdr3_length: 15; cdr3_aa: CASSSDPNDGNEQFF; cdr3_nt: TGTGCCAGCAGTTCCGACCCTAACGATGGGAATGAGCAGTTCTTC
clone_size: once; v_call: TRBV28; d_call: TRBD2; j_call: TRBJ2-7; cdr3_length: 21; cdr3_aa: CASSFILDHFSTSRYSYEQYF; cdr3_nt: TGTGCCAGCAGTTTCATTCTGGATCACTTCTCGACTAGCCGTTACTCCTACGAGCAGTACTTC
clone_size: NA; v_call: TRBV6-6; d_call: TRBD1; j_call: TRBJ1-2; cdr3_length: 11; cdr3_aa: CAIGTGDGYTF; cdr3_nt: TGTGCCATTGGGACAGGGGATGGCTACACCTTC
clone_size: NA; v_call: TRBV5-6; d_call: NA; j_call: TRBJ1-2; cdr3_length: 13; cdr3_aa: CASTSSGYYGYTF; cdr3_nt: TGTGCCAGCACCTCTTCGGGGTACTATGGCTACACCTTC
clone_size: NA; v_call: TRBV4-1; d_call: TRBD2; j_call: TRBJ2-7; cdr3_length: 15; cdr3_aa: CASSQLAGLSYEQYF; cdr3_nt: TGCGCCAGCAGCCAGCTAGCGGGCCTCTCCTACGAGCAGTACTTC
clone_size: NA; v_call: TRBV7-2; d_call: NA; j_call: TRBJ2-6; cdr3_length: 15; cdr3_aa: CASSPGGPGANVLTF; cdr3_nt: TGTGCCAGCAGTCCCGGGGGGCCTGGGGCCAACGTCCTGACTTTC
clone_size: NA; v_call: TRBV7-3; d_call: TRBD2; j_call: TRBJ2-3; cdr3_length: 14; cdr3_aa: CASSLPGTSGSAYF; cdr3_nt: TGTGCCAGCAGCTTACCCGGGACTAGCGGGAGTGCGTATTTT
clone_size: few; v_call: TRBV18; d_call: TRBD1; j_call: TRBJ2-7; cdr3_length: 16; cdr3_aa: CASSPSGTGGTYEQYF; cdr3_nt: TGTGCCAGCTCACCCTCCGGGACAGGGGGGACCTACGAGCAGTACTTC
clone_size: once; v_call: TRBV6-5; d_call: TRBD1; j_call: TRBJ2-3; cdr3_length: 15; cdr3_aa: CASRATGAGTDTQYF; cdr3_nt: TGTGCCAGCAGGGCGACAGGGGCAGGCACAGATACGCAGTATTTT
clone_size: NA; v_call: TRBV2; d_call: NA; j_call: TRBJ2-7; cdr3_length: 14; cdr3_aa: CASRSTALYYEQYF; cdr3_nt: TGTGCCAGCAGGTCAACAGCCCTCTACTACGAGCAGTACTTC
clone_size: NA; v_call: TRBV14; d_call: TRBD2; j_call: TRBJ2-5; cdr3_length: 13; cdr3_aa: CASSLAGVETQYF; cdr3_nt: TGTGCCAGCAGCCTAGCGGGAGTGGAGACCCAGTACTTC
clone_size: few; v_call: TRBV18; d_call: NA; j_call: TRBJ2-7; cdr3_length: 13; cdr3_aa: CASSPGINYEQYF; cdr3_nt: TGTGCCAGCTCACCAGGGATAAACTACGAGCAGTACTTC
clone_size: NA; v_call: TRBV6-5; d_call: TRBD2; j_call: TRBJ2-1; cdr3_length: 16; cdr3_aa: CASSYSGAVADNEQFF; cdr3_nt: TGTGCCAGCAGTTACAGCGGGGCGGTAGCAGACAATGAGCAGTTCTTC
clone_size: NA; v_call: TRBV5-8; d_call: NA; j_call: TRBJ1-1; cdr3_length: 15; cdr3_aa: CASSPLRTANTEAFF; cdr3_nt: TGTGCCAGCAGCCCACTTCGGACAGCGAACACTGAAGCTTTCTTT
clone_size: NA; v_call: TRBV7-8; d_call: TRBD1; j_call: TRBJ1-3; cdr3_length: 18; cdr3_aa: CASSHTILDRVAGNTIYF; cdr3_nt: TGTGCCAGCAGCCACACTATCCTGGACAGGGTCGCCGGAAACACCATATATTTT
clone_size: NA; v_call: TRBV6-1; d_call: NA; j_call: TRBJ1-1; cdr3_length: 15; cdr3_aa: CASSATTSGGTEAFF; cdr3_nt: TGTGCCAGCAGTGCAACGACAAGTGGAGGGACTGAAGCTTTCTTT
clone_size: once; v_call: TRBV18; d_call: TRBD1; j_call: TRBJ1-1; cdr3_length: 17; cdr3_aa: CASSPRDSRVAGTEAFF; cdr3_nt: TGTGCCAGCTCGCCTCGGGACAGCCGAGTGGCGGGCACTGAAGCTTTCTTT
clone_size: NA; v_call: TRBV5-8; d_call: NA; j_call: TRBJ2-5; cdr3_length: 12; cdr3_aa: CASSLSLETQYF; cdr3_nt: TGTGCCAGCAGCTTATCACTGGAGACCCAGTACTTC
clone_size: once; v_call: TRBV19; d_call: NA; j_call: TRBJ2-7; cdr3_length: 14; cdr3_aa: CASSSRTGNYEQYF; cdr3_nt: TGTGCCAGTAGTTCGCGGACGGGAAACTACGAGCAGTACTTC
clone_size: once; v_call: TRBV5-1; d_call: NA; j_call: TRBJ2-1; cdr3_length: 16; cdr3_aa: CASSLLLGGDYNEQFF; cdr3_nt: TGCGCCAGCAGCCTCTTGCTTGGGGGAGACTACAATGAGCAGTTCTTC
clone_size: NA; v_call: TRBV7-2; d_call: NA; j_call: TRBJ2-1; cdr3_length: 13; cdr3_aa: CASSLGLANEQFF; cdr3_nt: TGTGCCAGCAGCCTAGGACTTGCCAATGAGCAGTTCTTC
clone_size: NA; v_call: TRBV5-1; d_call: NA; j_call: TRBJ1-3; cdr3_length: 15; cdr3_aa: CASSLEPASGNTIYF; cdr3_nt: TGCGCCAGCAGCTTGGAACCAGCAAGTGGAAACACCATATATTTT
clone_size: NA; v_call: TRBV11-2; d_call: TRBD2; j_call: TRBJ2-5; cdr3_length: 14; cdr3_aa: CASRPLAGRETQYF; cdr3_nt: TGTGCCAGCAGGCCTTTAGCGGGAAGGGAGACCCAGTACTTC